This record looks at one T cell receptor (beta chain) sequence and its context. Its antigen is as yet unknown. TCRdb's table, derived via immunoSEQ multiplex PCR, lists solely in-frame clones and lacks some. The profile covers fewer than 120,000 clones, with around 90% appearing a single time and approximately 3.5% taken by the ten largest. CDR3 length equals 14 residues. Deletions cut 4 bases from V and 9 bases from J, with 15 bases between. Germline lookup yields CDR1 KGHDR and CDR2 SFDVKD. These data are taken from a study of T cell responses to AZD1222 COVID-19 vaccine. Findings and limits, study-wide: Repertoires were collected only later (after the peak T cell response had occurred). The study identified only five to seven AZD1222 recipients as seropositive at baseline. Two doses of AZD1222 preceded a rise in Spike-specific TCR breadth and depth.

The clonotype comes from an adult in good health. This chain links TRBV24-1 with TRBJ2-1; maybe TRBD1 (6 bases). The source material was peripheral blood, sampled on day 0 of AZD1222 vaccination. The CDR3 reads CATSDTPQGREQFF. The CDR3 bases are TGTGCCACCAGTGACACCCCTCAGGGGCGTGAGCAGTTCTTC.